This T cell receptor beta chain stems from a study of T cell responses to AZD1222 COVID-19 vaccine. At the level of the study: It was second doses at about 4 or about 12 weeks that were pooled.

Using immunoSEQ multiplex PCR, the repertoire was profiled, and TCRdb retains in-frame clones only, with some absent. This sample has fewer than 200,000 clones, with approximately 90% found just once. J gave up 5 bases and V 5 bases, and 6 bases lay outside the gene matches. This CDR3 comprises 14 residues. CDR1 SGHRS and CDR2 YFSETQ come from the germline V gene. The source of this sequence is an adult in good health. The input for sequencing was peripheral blood, taken on day 0 of AZD1222 vaccination. This chain links TRBV5-1 with TRBJ1-4, with 7 nucleotides matching TRBD1. In nucleotides, the CDR3 is TGCGCCAGCAGTATGAGGGGGCTGAATGAAAAACTGTTTTTT. This codes for CASSMRGLNEKLFF.